A single sample is the source of the 25 T cell receptor beta chains below, sequenced in a study of T cell responses to AZD1222 COVID-19 vaccine. The table came from immunoSEQ multiplex PCR; TCRdb's copy has only in-frame clones and leaves some out. The table lists some 100,000 clones, around 90% of them singletons. Sequencing used peripheral blood, obtained on day 0 of AZD1222 vaccination. The receptor source for this set is an adult in good health.

The chain combines TRBV29-1 with TRBJ1-6; TRBD1 matches 9 bases. The CDR3 totals 13 residues. The germline V gene has CDR1 SQVTM and CDR2 ANQGSEA. V lost 5 bases and J lost 8; bases outside the gene matches: 4. CDR3 DNA: TGCAGCGTTTCGACAGGGGGAGATTCACCCCTCCACTTT. This gives the protein CSVSTGGDSPLHF.

This chain connects TRBV5-1 to TRBJ2-7; 13 bases match TRBD2. The CDR3 sequence is 15 residues long. Germline V gene lookup returns CDR1 SGHRS and CDR2 YFSETQ. Trimming took 4 bases from V and 6 from J; bases not matched to a gene: 7. The CDR3 sequence is CASSKGLAGNREQYF. In DNA, the CDR3 is TGCGCCAGCAGCAAGGGACTAGCGGGAAATCGCGAGCAGTACTTC.

This clone was seen once. This chain joins TRBV5-4 and TRBJ2-7, with 8 bases lining up with TRBD2. The CDR3 is 15 amino acids. Germline CDR1 reads SGHNT; CDR2 reads YYREEE (reference sequence). V lost 0 bases to trimming and J lost 4 bases; unmatched junction nucleotides: 6. CDR3 residues: CASSLESGGQYEQYF. The DNA of the CDR3 is TGTGCCAGCAGCTTGGAATCGGGAGGGCAGTACGAGCAGTACTTC.

This chain joins TRBV7-2 and TRBJ2-1; D tentatively reads TRBD1 or TRBD2 (5 bases each). With 5 bases removed from V and 9 bases from J, the gap between germline ends came to 17 bases. CDR3 length: 14 residues. Germline values: CDR1 SGHTA, CDR2 FQGNSA. For the CDR3, the DNA is TGTGCCAGCAGCCCGGGGACCCCCCTAGGTGAGCAGTTCTTC. It encodes CASSPGTPLGEQFF.

The rearrangement links TRBV5-1 to TRBJ2-7; 8 nucleotides align to TRBD1. The germline gives CDR1 SGHRS, CDR2 YFSETQ. The CDR3 has 15 amino acids. With 4 bases clipped from V and 3 bases from J, the junction kept 9 bases outside the gene matches. As DNA, the CDR3 is TGCGCCAGCAGCGCGCCCCCCGGACAGGGCTACGAGCAGTACTTC. Protein product: CASSAPPGQGYEQYF.

The rearrangement uses TRBV2 and TRBJ1-2; TRBD1 agrees at 7 bases. Trimming took 6 bases from V and 8 from J; bases not matched to a gene: 9. Looked up from germline, CDR1 is SNHLY and CDR2 is FYNNEI. The CDR3 covers 13 residues. The CDR3 sequence is CASSRSGGEGYTF. CDR3 nucleotide sequence: TGTGCCAGCAGCCGATCAGGGGGTGAGGGCTACACCTTC.

The rearrangement joins TRBV10-2 to TRBJ1-2; 7 bases map to TRBD1. The CDR3 contains 16 residues. Germline lookup yields CDR1 WSHSY and CDR2 SAAADI. Trimming took 1 base from V and 5 from J; bases not matched to a gene: 10. The CDR3 spells CASSEFKLDRYYGYTF. CDR3 nucleotides: TGCGCCAGCAGTGAGTTTAAGTTGGACAGGTATTATGGCTACACCTTC.

The chain employs TRBV11-3 and TRBJ2-7, with 7 bases identical to TRBD1. The V gene's germline CDR1 is SGHNT and CDR2 YENEEA. V was clipped by 5 bases and J by 3 bases; unmatched bases: 19. This CDR3 is 18 amino acids long. CDR3 in DNA: TGTGCCAGCAGCCGCGGAGGATGGCCCCGGGACAGAGACTACGAGCAGTACTTC. Amino acid sequence: CASSRGGWPRDRDYEQYF.

The V call is TRBV27, the J call TRBJ1-2, with D hard to call. In germline, CDR1 is MNHEY, CDR2 SMNVEV (reference sequence). Between the trimmed V and J ends, which lost 6 bases and 4 bases, there was a span of 12 bases. This CDR3 contains 13 residues. Written as DNA, the CDR3 is TGTGCCAGCAGGTCCCTCGCCCGCTATGGCTACACCTTC. This encodes CASRSLARYGYTF.

The V gene is TRBV27, the J gene TRBJ2-7; TRBD1 aligns across 9 bases. Per the germline V gene, CDR1 is MNHEY and CDR2 is SMNVEV (reference sequence). This CDR3 contains 14 residues. J lost 3 bases, V lost 2 bases, and 2 bases had no gene match. The CDR3: CASSLGDRVYEQYF. The DNA for the CDR3 is TGTGCCAGCAGTTTAGGGGACAGGGTCTACGAGCAGTACTTC.

The genes are TRBV5-5 and TRBJ1-2; 8 bases are shared with TRBD1. Germline V gene lookup returns CDR1 SGHKS and CDR2 YYEKEE (reference sequence). Trimming took 3 bases from V and 5 from J; bases not matched to a gene: 9. The CDR3 is 15 residues long. CDR3 amino acids: CASSSIGQGSYGYTF. CDR3 coding DNA: TGTGCCAGCAGCTCTATCGGACAGGGATCATATGGCTACACCTTC.

This chain connects TRBV4-1 to TRBJ1-2; the D is unclear. Germline values: CDR1 MGHRA, CDR2 YSYEKL. Trimming took off 0 bases at V and 4 bases at J, with 18 bases between the two ends. CDR3 length equals 17 residues. The CDR3 spells CASSQDTQTEVGYGYTF. DNA for the CDR3: TGCGCCAGCAGCCAAGATACCCAGACGGAGGTCGGCTATGGCTACACCTTC.

This chain links TRBV28 with TRBJ1-5; no reliable D call. From germline, CDR1 is MDHEN and CDR2 SYDVKM. This CDR3 comprises 15 residues. V lost 5 bases to trimming and J lost 3 bases, with 14 bases between them. As DNA, the CDR3 is TGTGCCAGCAGTCAAGGGAACAGAATCAATCAGCCCCAGCATTTT. As protein: CASSQGNRINQPQHF.

This chain uses TRBV29-1 with TRBJ2-3, with D possibly TRBD2 on 6 matching bases. Germline CDR1 SQVTM, CDR2 ANQGSEA. CDR3 length: 12 residues. CDR3 amino acids: CSLTGDGGTQYF. DNA of the CDR3: TGCTCGCTCACCGGGGACGGGGGTACGCAGTATTTT.

The rearrangement links TRBV7-9 to TRBJ1-3; 9 bases align to TRBD1. There are 18 residues in the CDR3. Unmatched junction bases numbered 16, after V lost 10 bases and J lost 0 bases. Germline-derived CDR1 and CDR2 are SEHNR and FQNEAQ (reference sequence). Written as DNA, the CDR3 is TGTGCCAACTCCTCCCTCGGACAGGGGACCGACTCTGGAAACACCATATATTTT. Its translation is CANSSLGQGTDSGNTIYF.

Concerning this clone itself: The junction and the germline gene differ at one end; a read error may be behind it. This chain uses TRBV20-1 with TRBJ2-5; D gene uncertain. In germline, CDR1 is DFQATT, CDR2 SNEGSKA (reference sequence). The CDR3 loop spans 8 amino acids. CDR3 DNA sequence: TGCAGCGGCACTAAGGGTGACTTC. Translating it yields CSGTKGDF.

This clone was detected only a few times. This rearrangement joins TRBV27 to TRBJ2-7; 9 nucleotides match TRBD2. Trimming took 5 bases from V and 4 from J; bases not matched to a gene: 15. In germline, CDR1 is MNHEY, CDR2 SMNVEV (reference sequence). The CDR3 loop spans 17 amino acids. This CDR3 is CASSRQGGRAFRYEQYF. The CDR3 DNA sequence: TGTGCCAGCAGTCGACAGGGCGGGAGGGCCTTTCGGTACGAGCAGTACTTC.

This chain joins TRBV19 and TRBJ1-5, with 7 bases aligning to TRBD1. After removal of 6 bases from V and 3 bases from J, the junction contained 8 bases not matched to a gene. In germline, CDR1 is LNHDA, CDR2 SQIVND (reference sequence). The CDR3 totals 15 residues. The CDR3 protein is CASRGDSGFNQPQHF. CDR3 coding DNA: TGTGCCAGTAGGGGGGACAGTGGGTTCAATCAGCCCCAGCATTTT. Full variable domain (remainder filled in from reference TRBV19 and TRBJ1-5): DGGITQSPKYLFRKEGQNVTLSCEQNLNHDAMYWYRQDPGQGLRLIYYSQIVNDFQKGDIAEGYSVSREKKESFPLTVTSAQKNPTAFYLCASRGDSGFNQPQHFGDGTRLSIL.

J is TRBJ1-1 and V is TRBV24-1; a possible D gene is TRBD1 (5 bases). Per germline, CDR1 KGHDR and CDR2 SFDVKD. This CDR3 spans 15 amino acids. V lost 6 bases and J lost 2, with 15 bases in between. The CDR3 loop reads CATSSGSTPNTEAFF. The CDR3, as DNA: TGTGCCACCAGTTCAGGGTCCACTCCCAACACTGAAGCTTTCTTT.

The chain combines TRBV11-2 with TRBJ2-3, with D perhaps being TRBD1 or TRBD2 (5 bases each). The CDR3 extends over 16 amino acids. CDR1 is SGHAT and CDR2 is FQNNGV in the germline V gene. Between the trimmed V and J ends, which lost 2 bases and 0 bases, there was a span of 12 bases. Here the CDR3 reads CASSLMSGASTDTQYF. The CDR3 DNA reads as TGTGCCAGCAGCTTAATGTCCGGGGCTAGCACAGATACGCAGTATTTT.

CDR3 residues: CASSLQGAGELFF. For the CDR3, the DNA is TGTGCCAGCAGCTTACAGGGGGCCGGGGAGCTGTTTTTT. This chain uses TRBV7-9 with TRBJ2-2, with 7 bases fitting TRBD1. CDR1 and CDR2 (germline): SEHNR, FQNEAQ (reference sequence). Unmatched junction bases numbered 0, after V lost 2 bases and J lost 6 bases. The CDR3 totals 13 residues. The entire variable domain, with the rest obtained from reference TRBV7-9 and TRBJ2-2, is as follows: DTGVSQNPRHKITKRGQNVTFRCDPISEHNRLYWYRQTLGQGPEFLTYFQNEAQLEKSRLLSDRFSAERPKGSFSTLEIQRTEQGDSAMYLCASSLQGAGELFFGEGSRLTVL.

J is TRBJ1-6 and V is TRBV6-1; no reliable D call. The V end was cut by 2 bases, the J end by 8 bases, with 13 bases between. CDR3 length equals 15 residues. Germline CDR1 MNHNS, CDR2 SASEGT. The chain's CDR3 is CASSEYPSPDSPLHF. Written as DNA, the CDR3 is TGTGCCAGCAGTGAATACCCCTCACCGGATTCACCCCTCCACTTT.

V and J are TRBV5-1 and TRBJ2-2, with D hard to call. Trimming took 7 bases from V and 6 from J, leaving 22 bases between them. This CDR3 is 16 amino acids long. Germline V gene sequence: CDR1 SGHRS, CDR2 YFSETQ. The CDR3 loop reads CASGVFRRVVPGELFF. Written as DNA, the CDR3 is TGCGCCAGCGGGGTCTTCAGGCGCGTCGTCCCCGGGGAGCTGTTTTTT.

The CDR3 DNA reads as TGTGCCAGCAGCTTGGGTGGTCTAGCGGGGGGAGAGACCCAGTACTTC. Its protein is CASSLGGLAGGETQYF. The chain has TRBV5-4 and TRBJ2-5; 11 bases are shared with TRBD2. Losses at the gene ends were 0 bases for V and 4 bases for J; bases not matched to a gene: 5. Germline assignment: CDR1 SGHNT and CDR2 YYREEE (reference sequence). The CDR3 extends over 16 amino acids. Together with reference TRBV5-4 and TRBJ2-5, the CDR3 gives the full variable domain: ETGVTQSPTHLIKTRGQQVTLRCSSQSGHNTVSWYQQALGQGPQFIFQYYREEENGRGNFPPRFSGLQFPNYSSELNVNALELDDSALYLCASSLGGLAGGETQYFGPGTRLLVL.

V and J are TRBV21-1 and TRBJ1-2. TRBV21-1 is annotated as a pseudogene. The CDR3 runs to 17 residues. CDR3 sequence: CASSYRPGGGKNYGYTF. The CDR3, as DNA: TGTGCCAGCAGCTACCGCCCCGGGGGGGGTAAGAACTATGGCTACACCTTC.